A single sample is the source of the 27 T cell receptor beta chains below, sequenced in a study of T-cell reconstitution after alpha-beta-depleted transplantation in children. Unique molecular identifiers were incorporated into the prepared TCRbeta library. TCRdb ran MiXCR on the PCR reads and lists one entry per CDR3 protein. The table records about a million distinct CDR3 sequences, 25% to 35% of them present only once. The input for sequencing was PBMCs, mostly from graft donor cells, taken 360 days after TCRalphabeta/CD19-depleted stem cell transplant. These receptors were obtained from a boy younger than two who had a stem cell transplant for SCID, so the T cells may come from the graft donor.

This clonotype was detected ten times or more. The CDR3 DNA follows: TGCAGCGTTGGAGAGCGACTAGCCAAGACCCAGTACTTC. Translating it yields CSVGERLAKTQYF. The chain joins TRBV29-1 to TRBJ2-5; 7 bases are a match to TRBD2. The CDR3 spans 13 residues. V was pared by 4 bases and J by 6 bases, with 8 bases of the junction left unmatched. Germline loops: CDR1 SQVTM, CDR2 ANQGSEA.

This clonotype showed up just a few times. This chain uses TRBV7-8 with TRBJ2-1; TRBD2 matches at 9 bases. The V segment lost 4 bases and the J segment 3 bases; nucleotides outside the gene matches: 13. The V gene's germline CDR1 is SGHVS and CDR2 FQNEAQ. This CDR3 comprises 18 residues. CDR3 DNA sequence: TGTGCCAGCAGCTACGACGCGCACAGCGGGGGGCACTACAATGAGCAGTTCTTC. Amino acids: CASSYDAHSGGHYNEQFF.

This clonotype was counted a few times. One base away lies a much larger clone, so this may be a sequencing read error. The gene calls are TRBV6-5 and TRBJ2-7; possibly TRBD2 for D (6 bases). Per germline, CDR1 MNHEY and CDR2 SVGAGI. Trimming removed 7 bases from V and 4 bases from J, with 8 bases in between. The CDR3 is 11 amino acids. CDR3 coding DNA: TGTGCCAGCACCCGGGGGTACGAGCAGTACTTC. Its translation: CASTRGYEQYF.

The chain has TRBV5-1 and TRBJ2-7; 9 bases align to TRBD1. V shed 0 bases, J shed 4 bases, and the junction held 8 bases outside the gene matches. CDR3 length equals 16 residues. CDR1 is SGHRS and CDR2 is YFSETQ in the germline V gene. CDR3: CASSLGPWTGDYEQYF. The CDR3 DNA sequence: TGCGCCAGCAGCTTGGGCCCCTGGACAGGGGATTACGAGCAGTACTTC.

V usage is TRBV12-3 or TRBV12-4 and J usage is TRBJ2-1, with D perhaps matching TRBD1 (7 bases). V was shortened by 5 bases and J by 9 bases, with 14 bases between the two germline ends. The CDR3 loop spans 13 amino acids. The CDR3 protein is CASSPTQGGEQFF. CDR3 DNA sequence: TGTGCCAGCAGTCCGACCCAGGGGGGTGAGCAGTTCTTC.

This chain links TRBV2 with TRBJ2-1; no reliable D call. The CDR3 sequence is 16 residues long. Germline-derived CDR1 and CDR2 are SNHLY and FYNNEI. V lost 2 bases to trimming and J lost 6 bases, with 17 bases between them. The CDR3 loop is CASSETPLRLGNEQFF. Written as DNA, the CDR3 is TGTGCCAGCAGTGAAACCCCTTTGAGACTTGGCAATGAGCAGTTCTTC.

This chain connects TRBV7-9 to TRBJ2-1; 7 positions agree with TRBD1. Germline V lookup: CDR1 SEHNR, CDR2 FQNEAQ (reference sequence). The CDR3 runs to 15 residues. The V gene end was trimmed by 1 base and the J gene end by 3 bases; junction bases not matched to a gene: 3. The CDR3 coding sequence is TGTGCCAGCAGCTTAGGGGACAGAAACTACAATGAGCAGTTCTTC. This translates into CASSLGDRNYNEQFF.

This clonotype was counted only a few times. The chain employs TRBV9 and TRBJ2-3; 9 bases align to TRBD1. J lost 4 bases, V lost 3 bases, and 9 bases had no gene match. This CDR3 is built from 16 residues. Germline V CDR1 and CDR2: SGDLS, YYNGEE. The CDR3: CASSGPGQGLSDTQYF. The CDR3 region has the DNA TGTGCCAGCAGCGGACCGGGACAGGGCTTGTCAGATACGCAGTATTTT. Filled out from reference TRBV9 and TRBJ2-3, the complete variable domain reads DSGVTQTPKHLITATGQRVTLRCSPRSGDLSVYWYQQSLDQGLQFLIQYYNGEERAKGNILERFSAQQFPDLHSELNLSSLELGDSALYFCASSGPGQGLSDTQYFGPGTRLTVL.

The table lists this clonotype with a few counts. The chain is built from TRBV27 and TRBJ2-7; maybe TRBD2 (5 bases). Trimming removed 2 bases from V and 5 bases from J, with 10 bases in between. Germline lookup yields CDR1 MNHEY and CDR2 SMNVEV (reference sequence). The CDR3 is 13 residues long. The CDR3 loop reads CASSLDSDHEQYF. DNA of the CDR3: TGTGCCAGCAGTTTAGATAGCGACCACGAGCAGTACTTC.

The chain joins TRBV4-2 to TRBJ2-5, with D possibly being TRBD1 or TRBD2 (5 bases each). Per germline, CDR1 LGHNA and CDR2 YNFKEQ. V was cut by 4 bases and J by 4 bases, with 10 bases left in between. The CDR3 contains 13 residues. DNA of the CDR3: TGTGCCAGCAGCCGGGACGCGGGAGAGACCCAGTACTTC. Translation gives CASSRDAGETQYF.

The DNA of the CDR3 is TGTGCCAGCAGTTACGGGGACAGGGTCTTTGCAACTAATGAAAAACTGTTTTTT. Translating gives CASSYGDRVFATNEKLFF. The rearrangement joins TRBV6-5 to TRBJ1-4, with 9 bases fitting TRBD1. Germline trimming cut 2 bases from V and 0 bases from J; bases unmatched to any gene: 7. The CDR3 totals 18 residues. Germline V gene lookup returns CDR1 MNHEY and CDR2 SVGAGI.

This CDR3 reads CSASRQESATQYF. The CDR3 bases are TGCAGTGCTAGCAGACAGGAGTCTGCGACCCAGTACTTC. The V gene is TRBV20-1, the J gene TRBJ2-5; possibly TRBD1 for D (6 bases). Germline values: CDR1 DFQATT, CDR2 SNEGSKA (reference sequence). V lost 3 bases, J lost 7 bases, and 15 bases lay in between. The CDR3 consists of 13 residues.

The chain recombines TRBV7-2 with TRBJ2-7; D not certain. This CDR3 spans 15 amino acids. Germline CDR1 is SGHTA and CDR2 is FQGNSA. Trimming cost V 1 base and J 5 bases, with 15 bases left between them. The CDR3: CASSLDNLRRDEQYF. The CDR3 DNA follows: TGTGCCAGCAGCTTAGACAATCTCCGGCGAGACGAGCAGTACTTC.

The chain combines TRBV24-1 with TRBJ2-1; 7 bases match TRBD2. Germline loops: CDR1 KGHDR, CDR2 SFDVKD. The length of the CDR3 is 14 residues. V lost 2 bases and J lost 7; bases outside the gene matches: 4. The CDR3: CATSDWGGENEQFF. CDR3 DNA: TGTGCCACCAGTGATTGGGGAGGGGAGAATGAGCAGTTCTTC.

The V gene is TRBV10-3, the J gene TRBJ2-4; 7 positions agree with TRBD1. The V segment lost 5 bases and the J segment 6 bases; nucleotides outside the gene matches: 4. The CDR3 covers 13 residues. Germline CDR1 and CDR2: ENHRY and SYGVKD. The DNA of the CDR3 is TGTGCCATCAGTCACTCAGGGGGAAACATTCAGTACTTC. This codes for CAISHSGGNIQYF.

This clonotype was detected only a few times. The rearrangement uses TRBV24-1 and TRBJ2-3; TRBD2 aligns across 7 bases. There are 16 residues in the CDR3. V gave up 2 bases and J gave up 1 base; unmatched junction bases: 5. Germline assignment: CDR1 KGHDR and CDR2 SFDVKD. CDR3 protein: CATSDSKRGGTDTQYF. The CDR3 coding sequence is TGTGCCACCAGTGATTCCAAGCGGGGAGGCACAGATACGCAGTATTTT.

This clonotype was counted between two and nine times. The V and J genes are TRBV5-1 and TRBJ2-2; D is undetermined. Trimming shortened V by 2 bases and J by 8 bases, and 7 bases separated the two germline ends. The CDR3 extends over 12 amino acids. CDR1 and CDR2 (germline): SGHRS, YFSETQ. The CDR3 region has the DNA TGCGCCAGCAGCTTTTTCAGGGGGGAGCTGTTTTTT. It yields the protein CASSFFRGELFF.

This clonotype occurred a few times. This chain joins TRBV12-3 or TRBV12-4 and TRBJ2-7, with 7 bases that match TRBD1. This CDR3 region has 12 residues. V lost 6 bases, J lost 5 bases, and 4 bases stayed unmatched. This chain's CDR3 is CASRPQGNEQYF. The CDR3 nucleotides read TGTGCCAGCAGGCCACAGGGGAACGAGCAGTACTTC.

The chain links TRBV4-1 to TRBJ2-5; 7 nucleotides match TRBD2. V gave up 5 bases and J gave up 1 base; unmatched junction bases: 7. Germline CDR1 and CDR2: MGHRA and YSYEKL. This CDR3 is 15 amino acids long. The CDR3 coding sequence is TGCGCCAGCAGCTCCCTCTCTAGCGGCCAAGAGACCCAGTACTTC. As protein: CASSSLSSGQETQYF.

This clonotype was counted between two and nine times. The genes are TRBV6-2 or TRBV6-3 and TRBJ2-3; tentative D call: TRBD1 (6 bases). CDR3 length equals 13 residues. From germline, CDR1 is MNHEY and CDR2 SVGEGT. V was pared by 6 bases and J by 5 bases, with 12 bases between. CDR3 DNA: TGTGCCAGCAGAAACGACAGGAGAGATACGCAGTATTTT. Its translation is CASRNDRRDTQYF.

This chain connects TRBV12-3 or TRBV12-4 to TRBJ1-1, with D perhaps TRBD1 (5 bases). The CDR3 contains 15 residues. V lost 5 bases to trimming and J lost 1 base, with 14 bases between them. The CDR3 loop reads CASSIQDSGNTEAFF. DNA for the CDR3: TGTGCCAGCAGTATACAGGACTCGGGGAACACTGAAGCTTTCTTT.

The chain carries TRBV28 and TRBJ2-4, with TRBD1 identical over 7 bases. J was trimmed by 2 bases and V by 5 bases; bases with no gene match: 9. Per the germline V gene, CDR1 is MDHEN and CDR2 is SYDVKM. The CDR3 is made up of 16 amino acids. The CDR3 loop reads CASSLGTAGTKNIQYF. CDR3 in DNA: TGTGCCAGCAGTCTGGGGACAGCTGGGACCAAAAACATTCAGTACTTC. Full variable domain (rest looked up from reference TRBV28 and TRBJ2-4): DVKVTQSSRYLVKRTGEKVFLECVQDMDHENMFWYRQDPGLGLRLIYFSYDVKMKEKGDIPEGYSVSREKKERFSLILESASTNQTSMYLCASSLGTAGTKNIQYFGAGTRLSVL.

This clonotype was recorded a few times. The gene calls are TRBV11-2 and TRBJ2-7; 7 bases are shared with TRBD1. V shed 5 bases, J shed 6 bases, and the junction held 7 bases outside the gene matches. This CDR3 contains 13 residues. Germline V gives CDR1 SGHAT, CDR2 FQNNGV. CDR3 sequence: CASSRDRVGEQYF. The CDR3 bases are TGTGCCAGCAGCAGAGACAGGGTGGGCGAGCAGTACTTC.

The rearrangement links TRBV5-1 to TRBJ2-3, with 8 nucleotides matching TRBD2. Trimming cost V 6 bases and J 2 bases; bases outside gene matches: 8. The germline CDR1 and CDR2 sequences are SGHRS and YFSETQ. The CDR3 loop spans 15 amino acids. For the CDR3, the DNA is TGCGCCAGCAACCTAGTAGCGGGGAACACAGATACGCAGTATTTT. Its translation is CASNLVAGNTDTQYF.

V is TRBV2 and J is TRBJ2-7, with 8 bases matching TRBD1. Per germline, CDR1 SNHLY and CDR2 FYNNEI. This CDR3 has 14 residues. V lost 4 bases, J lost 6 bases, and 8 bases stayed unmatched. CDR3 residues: CASSARTGKGEQYF. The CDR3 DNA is TGTGCCAGCAGTGCAAGGACAGGGAAAGGCGAGCAGTACTTC.

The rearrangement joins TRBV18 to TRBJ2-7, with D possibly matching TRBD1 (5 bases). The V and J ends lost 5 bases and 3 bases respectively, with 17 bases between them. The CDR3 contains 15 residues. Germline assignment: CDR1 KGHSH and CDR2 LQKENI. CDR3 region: CASSYATASFYEQYF. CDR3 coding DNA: TGTGCCAGCTCATATGCGACAGCGTCTTTCTACGAGCAGTACTTC.

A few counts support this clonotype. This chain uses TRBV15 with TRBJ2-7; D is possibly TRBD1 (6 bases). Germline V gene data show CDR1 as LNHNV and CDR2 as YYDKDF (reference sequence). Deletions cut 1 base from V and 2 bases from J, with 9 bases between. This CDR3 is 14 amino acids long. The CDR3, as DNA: TGTGCCACCAGCAGAGTACAGGGACCCTACGAGCAGTACTTC. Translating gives CATSRVQGPYEQYF.